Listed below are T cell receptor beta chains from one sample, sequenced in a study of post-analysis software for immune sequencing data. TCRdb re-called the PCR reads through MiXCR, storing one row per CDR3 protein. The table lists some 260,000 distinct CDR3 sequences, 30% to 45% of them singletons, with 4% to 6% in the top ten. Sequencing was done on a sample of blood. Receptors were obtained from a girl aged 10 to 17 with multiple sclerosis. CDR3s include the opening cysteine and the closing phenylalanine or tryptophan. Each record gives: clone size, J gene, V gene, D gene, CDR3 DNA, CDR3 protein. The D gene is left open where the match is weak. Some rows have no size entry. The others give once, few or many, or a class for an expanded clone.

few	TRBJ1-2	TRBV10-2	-	TGCGCCAGCAGTGAGGAGGGAGGGCCTGCTTGGCGTGGCTACACCTTC	CASSEEGGPAWRGYTF
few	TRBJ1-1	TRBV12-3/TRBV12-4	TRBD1	TGTGCCAGCAACCAGGGACAGTTGAACACTGAAGCTTTCTTT	CASNQGQLNTEAFF
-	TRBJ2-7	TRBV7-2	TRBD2	TGTGCCAGCAGCACTCGGACTAGCGGGGTAAACTCCTACGAGCAGTACTTC	CASSTRTSGVNSYEQYF
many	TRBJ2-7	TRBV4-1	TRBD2	TGCGCCAGCAGCCCGGACCCCCCTGGGGGGGACTACGAGCAGTACTTC	CASSPDPPGGDYEQYF
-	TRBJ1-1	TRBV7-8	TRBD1	TGTGCCAGCAGACCAGGCGGGGACAGGGGGATCTTTGGCACTGAAGCTTTCTTT	CASRPGGDRGIFGTEAFF
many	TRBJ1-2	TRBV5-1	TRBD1	TGCGCCAGCAGCAGGGACAGGGGTAATGATGGCTACACCTTC	CASSRDRGNDGYTF
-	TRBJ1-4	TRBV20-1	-	TGCAGTGCTTCCCTCGGGCCCTCGACGGAAAAACTGTTTTTT	CSASLGPSTEKLFF
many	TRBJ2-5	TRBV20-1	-	TGCAGTGCTAATTCACAGTTAGAGACCCAGTACTTC	CSANSQLETQYF
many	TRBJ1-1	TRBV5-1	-	TGCGCCAGCAGCTTGGGGGGGGGGAACACTGAAGCTTTCTTT	CASSLGGGNTEAFF
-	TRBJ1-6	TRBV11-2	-	TGTGCCAGCAGCTTAGATCCGGAATCACCCCCCCACTTT	CASSLDPESPPHF
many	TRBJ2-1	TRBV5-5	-	TGTGCCAGCAGCTTGAGTCAAGTCGATGAGCAGTTCTTC	CASSLSQVDEQFF
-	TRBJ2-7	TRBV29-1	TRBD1	TGCAGCGTTGAGGGTTGGACAGGGGCGTACGAGCAGTACTTC	CSVEGWTGAYEQYF
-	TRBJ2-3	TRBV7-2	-	TGTGCCAGCAGCTGTCGACGCGAAGGAGATACGCAGTATTTT	CASSCRREGDTQYF
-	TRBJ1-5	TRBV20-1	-	TGCAGTGCTAGAGAACAGGTTAGCAATCAGCCCCAGCATTTT	CSAREQVSNQPQHF
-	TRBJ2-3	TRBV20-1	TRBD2	TGCAGTGCTATGAGCGGGAGCGGCACAGATACGCAGTATTTT	CSAMSGSGTDTQYF
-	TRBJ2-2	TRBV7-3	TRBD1	TGTGCCAGCAGCGATAAGCCGGGACAGGGGGCGAGTGGGGAGCTGTTTTTT	CASSDKPGQGASGELFF
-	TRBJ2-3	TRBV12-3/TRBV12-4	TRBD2	TGTGCCAGCGGCGCGGGAGGGAGCGCAGATGCGCAGTATTTT	CASGAGGSADAQYF
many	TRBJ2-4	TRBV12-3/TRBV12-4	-	TGTGCCAGCACCGCCGCCCCGAGGGACATTCAGTACTTC	CASTAAPRDIQYF
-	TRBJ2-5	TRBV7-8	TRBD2	TGTGCCAGCAGCCGTAGACCGGGACTAGCGGTCCCCCAAGAGACCCAGTACTTC	CASSRRPGLAVPQETQYF